The entry that follows covers one T cell receptor beta chain sequence. The data were obtained in a study of technical replicates of blood from a handful of donors. Measured with immunoSEQ multiplex PCR; TCRdb has only the in-frame clones, and not every one. The table lists 98,000 or so clones, nearly 97% of them singletons. Germline values: CDR1 MGHRA, CDR2 YSYEKL. Trimming pared 3 bases from V and 1 base from J, leaving 7 bases between. The CDR3 is 13 residues long. Sequenced sample: T cells isolated from PBMCs. The genes are TRBV4-1 and TRBJ2-7; D possibly corresponds to TRBD2 (6 bases). This receptor was obtained from a human donor in good health. CDR3 nucleotides: TGCGCCAGCAGCCAGGGAGGTTCCTACGAGCAGTACTTC. Translation: CASSQGGSYEQYF.